This T cell receptor beta chain was obtained from a study of CD8 T cells in Susac syndrome. RNA in amounts of about 0.45 to 1 ug was reverse transcribed with random hexamers. Each CDR3 protein is one row after TCRdb ran MiXCR on the immunoSEQ multiplex PCR reads. The sample lists some 50,000 distinct CDR3 sequences; approximately 95% were seen once. There are 16 residues in the CDR3. Germline lookup yields CDR1 SGHDT and CDR2 YYEEEE. Trimming at V came to 2 bases and at J to 4 bases, leaving 9 bases not matched to a gene. The J gene is TRBJ2-3, the V gene TRBV5-6; 8 bases agree with TRBD2. The sequencing input was CD8+ T cells from PBMCs. The receptor was derived from a human donor with Susac syndrome. The CDR3 reads CASSLGASGLADTQYF. CDR3 coding DNA: TGTGCCAGCAGCTTAGGGGCTAGCGGGTTGGCAGATACGCAGTATTTT.